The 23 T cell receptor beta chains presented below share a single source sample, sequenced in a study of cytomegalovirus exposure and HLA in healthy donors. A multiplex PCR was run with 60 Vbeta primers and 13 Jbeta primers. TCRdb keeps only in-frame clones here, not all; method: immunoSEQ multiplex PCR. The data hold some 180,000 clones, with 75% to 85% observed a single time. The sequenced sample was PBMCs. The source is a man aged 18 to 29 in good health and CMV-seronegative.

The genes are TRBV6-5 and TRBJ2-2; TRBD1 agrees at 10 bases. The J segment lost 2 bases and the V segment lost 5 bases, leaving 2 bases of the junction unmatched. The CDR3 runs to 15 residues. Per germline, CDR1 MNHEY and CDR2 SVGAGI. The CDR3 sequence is CASSRQGANTGELFF. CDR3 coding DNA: TGTGCCAGCAGTCGACAGGGGGCTAACACCGGGGAGCTGTTTTTT.

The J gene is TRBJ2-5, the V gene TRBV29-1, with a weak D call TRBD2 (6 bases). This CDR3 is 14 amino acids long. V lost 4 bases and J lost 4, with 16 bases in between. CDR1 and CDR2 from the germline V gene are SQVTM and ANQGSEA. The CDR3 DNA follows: TGCAGCGTTGTTGTGCAGCGGGTCCGAGAGACCCAGTACTTC. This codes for CSVVVQRVRETQYF.

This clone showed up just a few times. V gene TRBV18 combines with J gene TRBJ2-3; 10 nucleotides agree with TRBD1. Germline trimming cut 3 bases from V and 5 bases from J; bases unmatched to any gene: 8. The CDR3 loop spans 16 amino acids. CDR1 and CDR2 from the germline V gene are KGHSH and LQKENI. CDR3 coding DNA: TGTGCCAGCTCACCTTCGACAGGGGGCTGGAGAGATACGCAGTATTTT. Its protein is CASSPSTGGWRDTQYF. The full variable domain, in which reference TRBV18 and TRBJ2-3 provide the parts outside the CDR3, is NAGVMQNPRHLVRRRGQEARLRCSPMKGHSHVYWYRQLPEEGLKFMVYLQKENIIDESGMPKERFSAEFPKEGPSILRIQQVVRGDSAAYFCASSPSTGGWRDTQYFGPGTRLTVL.

Here the CDR3 reads CASSLRRGGRDTQYF. The CDR3 nucleotides are TGTGCCAGCAGCTTACGGCGGGGGGGCCGAGATACGCAGTATTTT. This rearrangement joins TRBV7-2 to TRBJ2-3; 9 bases map to TRBD2. Germline loops: CDR1 SGHTA, CDR2 FQGNSA. CDR3 length: 15 amino acids. The J segment lost 5 bases and the V segment lost 2 bases, leaving 5 bases of the junction unmatched.

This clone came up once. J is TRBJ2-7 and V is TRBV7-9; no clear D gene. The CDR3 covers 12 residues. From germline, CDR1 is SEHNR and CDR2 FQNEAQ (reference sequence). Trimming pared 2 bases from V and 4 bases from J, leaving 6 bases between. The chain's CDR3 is CASSLLTYEQYF. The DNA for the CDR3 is TGTGCCAGCAGCTTACTCACTTACGAGCAGTACTTC.

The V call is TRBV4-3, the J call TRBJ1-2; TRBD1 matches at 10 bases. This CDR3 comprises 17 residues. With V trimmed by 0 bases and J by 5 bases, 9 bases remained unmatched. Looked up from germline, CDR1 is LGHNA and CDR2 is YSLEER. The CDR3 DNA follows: TGCGCCAGCAGCCAAGATTGGGGGGGACAGGGGAATTATGGCTACACCTTC. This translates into CASSQDWGGQGNYGYTF.

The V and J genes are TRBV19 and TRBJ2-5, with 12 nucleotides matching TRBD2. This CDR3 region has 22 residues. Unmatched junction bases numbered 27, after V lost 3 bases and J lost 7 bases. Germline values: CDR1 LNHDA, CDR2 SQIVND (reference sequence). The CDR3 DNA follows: TGTGCCAGTAGTATGAGGTTTTGGGGGGGGGAACTAGCGGGAGGTCCCCAATGGACCCAGTACTTC. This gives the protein CASSMRFWGGELAGGPQWTQYF.

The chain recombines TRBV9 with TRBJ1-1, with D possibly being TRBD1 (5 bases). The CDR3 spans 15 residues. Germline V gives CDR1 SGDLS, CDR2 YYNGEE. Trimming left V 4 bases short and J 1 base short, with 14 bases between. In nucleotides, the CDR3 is TGTGCCAGCAGCCTCCAGGGCAGTGGGAACACTGAAGCTTTCTTT. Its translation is CASSLQGSGNTEAFF.

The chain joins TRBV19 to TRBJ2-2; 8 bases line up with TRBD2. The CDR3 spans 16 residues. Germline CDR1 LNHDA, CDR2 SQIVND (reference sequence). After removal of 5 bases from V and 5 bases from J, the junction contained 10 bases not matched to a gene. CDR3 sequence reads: CASSGPSERETGELFF. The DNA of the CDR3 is TGTGCCAGTAGTGGCCCCTCGGAGCGGGAGACCGGGGAGCTGTTTTTT.

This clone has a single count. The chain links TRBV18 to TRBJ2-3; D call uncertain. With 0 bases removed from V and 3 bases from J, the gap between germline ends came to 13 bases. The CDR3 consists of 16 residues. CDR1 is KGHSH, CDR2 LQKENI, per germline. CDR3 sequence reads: CASSPPSGLLTDTQYF. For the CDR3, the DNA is TGTGCCAGCTCACCACCTTCCGGTCTTTTAACAGATACGCAGTATTTT. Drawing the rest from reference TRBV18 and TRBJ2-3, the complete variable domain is NAGVMQNPRHLVRRRGQEARLRCSPMKGHSHVYWYRQLPEEGLKFMVYLQKENIIDESGMPKERFSAEFPKEGPSILRIQQVVRGDSAAYFCASSPPSGLLTDTQYFGPGTRLTVL.

CDR3 sequence reads: CAISAGVETGVLDLFF. CDR3 bases: TGTGCCATCAGTGCGGGGGTTGAGACAGGGGTCCTGGATCTGTTTTTT. The chain uses TRBV10-3 and TRBJ1-4; TRBD1 agrees at 8 bases. CDR1 is ENHRY and CDR2 is SYGVKD in the germline V gene. Unmatched junction bases numbered 18, after V lost 4 bases and J lost 14 bases. The length of the CDR3 is 16 residues.

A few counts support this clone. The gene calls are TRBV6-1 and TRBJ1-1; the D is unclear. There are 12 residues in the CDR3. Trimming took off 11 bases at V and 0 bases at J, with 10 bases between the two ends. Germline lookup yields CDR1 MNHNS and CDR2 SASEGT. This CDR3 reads CAAGEVNTEAFF. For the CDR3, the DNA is TGTGCCGCCGGGGAGGTGAACACTGAAGCTTTCTTT.

CDR3 amino acids: CASSPRQGRGYEQYF. CDR3 coding DNA: TGTGCCAGCAGCCCTAGACAGGGAAGGGGATACGAGCAGTACTTC. This chain connects TRBV7-3 to TRBJ2-7, with 7 nucleotides matching TRBD1. Looked up from germline, CDR1 is SGHTA and CDR2 is FQGTGA. This CDR3 is built from 15 residues. V dropped 5 bases and J dropped 4; count of bases not matched to a gene: 11.

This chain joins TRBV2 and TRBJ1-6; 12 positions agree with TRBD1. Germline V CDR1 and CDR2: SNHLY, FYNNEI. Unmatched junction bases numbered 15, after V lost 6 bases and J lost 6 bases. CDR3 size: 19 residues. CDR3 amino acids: CASRTYGTGGGGTNSPLHF. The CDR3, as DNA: TGTGCCAGCAGAACTTATGGGACAGGGGGCGGCGGAACTAATTCACCCCTCCACTTT.

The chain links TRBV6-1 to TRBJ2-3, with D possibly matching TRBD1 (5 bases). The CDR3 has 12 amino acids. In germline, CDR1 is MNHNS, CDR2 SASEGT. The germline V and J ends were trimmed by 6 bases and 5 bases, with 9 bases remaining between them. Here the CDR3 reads CASRGAGDTQYF. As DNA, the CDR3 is TGTGCCAGCAGAGGGGCCGGAGATACGCAGTATTTT.

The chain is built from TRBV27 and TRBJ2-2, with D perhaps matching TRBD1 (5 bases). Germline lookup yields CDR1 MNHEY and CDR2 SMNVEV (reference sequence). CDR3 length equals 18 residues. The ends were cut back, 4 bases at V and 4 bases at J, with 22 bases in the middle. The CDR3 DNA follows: TGTGCCAGCAGTTGGCGACCCTCAATTGGGGCGATCACCGGGGAGCTGTTTTTT. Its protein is CASSWRPSIGAITGELFF.

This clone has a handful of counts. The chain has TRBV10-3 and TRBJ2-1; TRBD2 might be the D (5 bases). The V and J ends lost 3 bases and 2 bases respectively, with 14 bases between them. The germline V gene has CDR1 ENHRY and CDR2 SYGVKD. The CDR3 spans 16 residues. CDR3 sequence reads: CAISEAGVLTYNEQFF. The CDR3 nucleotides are TGTGCCATCAGTGAAGCCGGGGTTTTGACCTACAATGAGCAGTTCTTC.

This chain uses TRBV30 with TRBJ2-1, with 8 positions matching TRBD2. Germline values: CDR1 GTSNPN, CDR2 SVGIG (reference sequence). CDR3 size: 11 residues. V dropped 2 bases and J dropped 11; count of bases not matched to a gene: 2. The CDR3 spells CAWSIAGQQFF. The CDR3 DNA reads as TGTGCCTGGAGTATAGCGGGACAGCAGTTCTTC.

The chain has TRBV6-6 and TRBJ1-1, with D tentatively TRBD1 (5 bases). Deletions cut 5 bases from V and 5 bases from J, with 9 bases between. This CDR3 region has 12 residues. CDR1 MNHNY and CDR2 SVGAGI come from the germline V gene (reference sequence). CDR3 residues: CASSRPGTEAFF. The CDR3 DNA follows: TGTGCCAGCAGTCGCCCAGGGACTGAAGCTTTCTTT.

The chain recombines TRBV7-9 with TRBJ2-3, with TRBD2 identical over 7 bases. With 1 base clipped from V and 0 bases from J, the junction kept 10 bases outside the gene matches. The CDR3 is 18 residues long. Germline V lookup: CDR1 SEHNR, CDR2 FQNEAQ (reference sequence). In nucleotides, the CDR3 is TGTGCCAGCAGCTTAGGGCGGGAGTTCTTTCCTAGCACAGATACGCAGTATTTT. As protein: CASSLGREFFPSTDTQYF.

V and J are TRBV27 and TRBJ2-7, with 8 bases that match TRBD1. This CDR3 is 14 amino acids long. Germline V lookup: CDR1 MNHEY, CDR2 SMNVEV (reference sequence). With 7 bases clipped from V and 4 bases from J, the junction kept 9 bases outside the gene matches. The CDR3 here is CASNKQGDLYEQYF. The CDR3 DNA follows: TGTGCCAGCAACAAACAGGGGGACTTGTACGAGCAGTACTTC.

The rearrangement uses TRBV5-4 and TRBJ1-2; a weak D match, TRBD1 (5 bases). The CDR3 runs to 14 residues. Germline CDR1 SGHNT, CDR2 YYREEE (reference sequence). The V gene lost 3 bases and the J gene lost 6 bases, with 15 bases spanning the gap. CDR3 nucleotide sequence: TGTGCCAGCAGCTCGACAGTGACGGCTGATGGCTACACCTTC. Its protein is CASSSTVTADGYTF.

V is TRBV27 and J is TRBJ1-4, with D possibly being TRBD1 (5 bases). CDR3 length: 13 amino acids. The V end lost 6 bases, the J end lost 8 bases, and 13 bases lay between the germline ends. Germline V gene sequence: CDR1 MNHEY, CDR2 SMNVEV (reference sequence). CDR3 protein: CASSRPGGEKLFF. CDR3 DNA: TGTGCCAGCAGCCGCCCGGGGGGGGAAAAACTGTTTTTT.